The 15 T cell receptor beta chains presented below share a single source sample, sequenced in a study of cytomegalovirus exposure and HLA in healthy donors (dated 2017 in TCRdb). Library construction relied on the immunoSEQ multiplex PCR assay. For the multiplex PCR, a mixture combining 60 forward primers for TCR Vbeta segments and 13 reverse primers for TCR Jbeta segments was used. Imported from immuneACCESS, the table was reduced by TCRdb to in-frame sequences with V and J called. These copies leave out some clones; in studies compared against another copy, an unresolved V gene accounts for under half, and the cause of the remainder is not known. The sample table lists nearly 65,000 clones, approximately 73% of them with a count of one. Of the sample, around 5.4% falls within the top ten clones. Input material: PBMCs. The receptors stem from a man aged 45-60 years in good health and CMV-seronegative.

This clone turned up a few times. V and J are TRBV9 and TRBJ1-1, with TRBD1 matching 8 bases. CDR1 is SGDLS and CDR2 is YYNGEE in the germline V gene. Trimming at V came to 0 bases and at J to 4 bases, leaving 5 bases not matched to a gene. The CDR3 spans 15 residues. This chain's CDR3 is CASSVAPTGGTEAFF. CDR3 bases: TGTGCCAGCAGCGTAGCTCCCACAGGGGGCACTGAAGCTTTCTTT.

The chain joins TRBV7-9 to TRBJ1-5; D remains ambiguous. The germline CDR1 and CDR2 sequences are SEHNR and FQNEAQ (reference sequence). The ends were cut back, 3 bases at V and 3 bases at J, with 15 bases in the middle. There are 16 residues in the CDR3. CDR3 sequence reads: CASSLGTGSDNQPQHF. In DNA, the CDR3 is TGTGCCAGCAGCTTGGGAACGGGGTCCGACAATCAGCCCCAGCATTTT.

This clone was detected a few times. This chain uses TRBV6-5 with TRBJ1-4, with D uncertain. V gave up 8 bases and J gave up 5 bases, with 15 bases separating them. CDR3 size: 14 residues. From germline, CDR1 is MNHEY and CDR2 SVGAGI. The CDR3 protein is CASHFGRVNEKLFF. CDR3 nucleotides: TGTGCCAGCCATTTTGGGCGGGTGAATGAAAAACTGTTTTTT.

In this sample, this clone turned up a few times. CDR3 in amino acids: CASSVGVQGAGDTQYF. For the CDR3, the DNA is TGTGCCAGCAGCGTAGGTGTGCAGGGGGCAGGAGATACGCAGTATTTT. The V call is TRBV9, the J call TRBJ2-3; 8 bases agree with TRBD1. Per the germline V gene, CDR1 is SGDLS and CDR2 is YYNGEE. This CDR3 contains 16 residues. The V gene end was trimmed by 0 bases and the J gene end by 5 bases; junction bases not matched to a gene: 8.

The chain carries TRBV5-4 and TRBJ1-3; no reliable D call. Trimming cost V 4 bases and J 8 bases, with 10 bases left between them. Germline V gene data show CDR1 as SGHNT and CDR2 as YYREEE (reference sequence). The CDR3 loop spans 12 amino acids. The CDR3 DNA reads TGTGCCAGCAGCCCCGAGCCGGACACCATATATTTT. Its protein is CASSPEPDTIYF.

This clone is a singleton in its sample. The chain links TRBV30 to TRBJ1-2; a weak D match, TRBD1 (6 bases). The germline V gene encodes CDR1 GTSNPN and CDR2 SVGIG (reference sequence). V lost 8 bases and J lost 7, with 14 bases in between. The length of the CDR3 is 11 residues. CDR3 nucleotide sequence: TGTGCCGGGACCACAGGGAGTGGCTACACCTTC. Protein: CAGTTGSGYTF.

This clone has only one observation. The chain has TRBV5-6 and TRBJ2-7; D uncertain. CDR1 and CDR2 from the germline V gene are SGHDT and YYEEEE. Trimming removed 0 bases from V and 0 bases from J, with 7 bases in between. The CDR3 has 14 residues. DNA of the CDR3: TGTGCCAGCAGCTTGGTCGGGTCCTCCTACGAGCAGTACTTC. It encodes CASSLVGSSYEQYF.

This clone was seen a single time. This rearrangement joins TRBV7-2 to TRBJ2-7, with 11 bases that match TRBD2. The junction had 2 bases not matched to a gene; V was cut back by 2 bases and J by 2 bases. CDR3 size: 15 residues. Germline V gene lookup returns CDR1 SGHTA and CDR2 FQGNSA. The CDR3 protein is CASSLLAGGAYEQYF. The DNA of the CDR3 is TGTGCCAGCAGCTTACTAGCGGGGGGAGCCTACGAGCAGTACTTC.

This chain connects TRBV30 to TRBJ1-2; 11 bases map to TRBD1. The CDR3 sequence is 15 residues long. J lost 2 bases, V lost 3 bases, and 5 bases had no gene match. CDR1 is GTSNPN and CDR2 is SVGIG in the germline V gene (reference sequence). CDR3 sequence: CAWRDRGQANYGYTF. The CDR3 coding sequence is TGTGCCTGGAGGGACAGGGGGCAGGCGAACTATGGCTACACCTTC.

The V and J genes are TRBV6-1 and TRBJ1-1; D unresolved. Between the trimmed V and J ends, which lost 0 bases and 0 bases, there was a span of 8 bases. This CDR3 has 15 amino acids. Germline V gives CDR1 MNHNS, CDR2 SASEGT. This CDR3 reads CASSEAGSMNTEAFF. CDR3 nucleotides: TGTGCCAGCAGTGAAGCGGGCTCCATGAACACTGAAGCTTTCTTT.

This clone has a handful of counts. The rearrangement uses TRBV6-5 and TRBJ1-1; 9 positions agree with TRBD1. Germline CDR1 is MNHEY and CDR2 is SVGAGI. CDR3 length equals 13 residues. After removal of 6 bases from V and 5 bases from J, the junction contained 4 bases not matched to a gene. CDR3 DNA sequence: TGTGCCAGCAGCACGGGGACAGGGACTGAAGCTTTCTTT. Protein sequence: CASSTGTGTEAFF.

The V gene is TRBV7-9, the J gene TRBJ1-4, with 7 bases identical to TRBD1. This CDR3 comprises 15 residues. Per the germline V gene, CDR1 is SEHNR and CDR2 is FQNEAQ (reference sequence). The ends lost 5 bases at V and 8 bases at J; junction bases unmatched: 11. CDR3 protein: CASSPKTGEDEKLFF. The CDR3, as DNA: TGTGCCAGCAGCCCAAAAACAGGGGAAGACGAAAAACTGTTTTTT. Using reference TRBV7-9 and TRBJ1-4 for the parts outside the CDR3, the full variable domain is DTGVSQNPRHKITKRGQNVTFRCDPISEHNRLYWYRQTLGQGPEFLTYFQNEAQLEKSRLLSDRFSAERPKGSFSTLEIQRTEQGDSAMYLCASSPKTGEDEKLFFGSGTQLSVL.

V is TRBV6-1 and J is TRBJ1-3, with 12 bases matching TRBD1. The CDR3 has 14 residues. With V trimmed by 4 bases and J by 7 bases, 2 bases remained unmatched. Germline V gene sequence: CDR1 MNHNS, CDR2 SASEGT. The CDR3 bases are TGTGCCAGCAGTGGAGGGACAGGGGGCAACACCATATATTTT. Translating it yields CASSGGTGGNTIYF.

The chain combines TRBV6-1 with TRBJ1-2; D is perhaps TRBD1 (6 bases). Per germline, CDR1 MNHNS and CDR2 SASEGT. There are 13 residues in the CDR3. V was trimmed by 6 bases and J by 8 bases, leaving 16 bases between them. DNA of the CDR3: TGTGCCAGCAGGGTGACAGGCCAGGGAGGCTACACCTTC. Translated: CASRVTGQGGYTF.

The rearrangement links TRBV7-8 to TRBJ2-7; 10 bases agree with TRBD2. J lost 2 bases, V lost 5 bases, and 3 bases had no gene match. Germline loops: CDR1 SGHVS, CDR2 FQNEAQ. This CDR3 is built from 14 residues. CDR3 residues: CASSQTSGTYEQYF. The CDR3 DNA sequence: TGTGCCAGCAGCCAAACTAGCGGGACCTACGAGCAGTACTTC.